This passage covers 32 T cell receptor beta chains from one sample sequenced in a study of T cell responses to AZD1222 COVID-19 vaccine. Assay: immunoSEQ multiplex PCR; the TCRdb copy retains only in-frame clones and omits some. The table records 110,000 or so clones, about 89% of them present only once. Sequenced here: peripheral blood, sampled 28 days after the second AZD1222 dose. The receptors derive from an adult who received the AZD1222 COVID-19 vaccine.

This clone occurred many times. The V gene is TRBV7-9, the J gene TRBJ1-1, with TRBD1 matching 7 bases. Germline V CDR1 and CDR2: SEHNR, FQNEAQ (reference sequence). This CDR3 is 13 amino acids long. J gave up 8 bases and V 1 base, and 4 bases lay outside the gene matches. The CDR3 nucleotides read TGTGCCAGCAGCTTAGAGACAGGGTACGAAGCTTTCTTT. Translated: CASSLETGYEAFF.

The J gene is TRBJ1-5, the V gene TRBV18, with D maybe TRBD1 (5 bases). Trimming removed 0 bases at V and 8 bases at J, with 8 bases between. This CDR3 is built from 13 residues. From germline, CDR1 is KGHSH and CDR2 LQKENI. DNA of the CDR3: TGTGCCAGCTCACCACCCACAGGCGAGCCCCAGCATTTT. Protein sequence: CASSPPTGEPQHF.

The chain recombines TRBV4-3 with TRBJ1-6; D ambiguous. The CDR3 is 13 residues long. CDR1 is LGHNA and CDR2 is YSLEER in the germline V gene. Trimming cost V 1 base and J 10 bases, with 8 bases left between them. Here the CDR3 DNA reads TGCGCCAGCAGCCAAGCGGACGGATCACCCCTCCACTTT. Its protein product is CASSQADGSPLHF.

This clone was observed a handful of times. CDR3 sequence (DNA): TGTGCCAGTAACCGAGGGGGAGACAGGGCGACCTATGGCTACACCTTC. Its protein product is CASNRGGDRATYGYTF. This chain joins TRBV19 and TRBJ1-2, with 7 bases fitting TRBD1. The CDR3 is 16 residues long. V was pared by 7 bases and J by 4 bases, with 15 bases of the junction left unmatched. From germline, CDR1 is LNHDA and CDR2 SQIVND (reference sequence). Combining the CDR3 with reference TRBV19 and TRBJ1-2 gives the whole variable domain DGGITQSPKYLFRKEGQNVTLSCEQNLNHDAMYWYRQDPGQGLRLIYYSQIVNDFQKGDIAEGYSVSREKKESFPLTVTSAQKNPTAFYLCASNRGGDRATYGYTFGSGTRLTVV.

The rearrangement uses TRBV25-1 and TRBJ1-2; no definite D call. V lost 3 bases, J lost 12 bases, and 14 bases lay in between. Per germline, CDR1 MGHDK and CDR2 SYGVNS. This CDR3 region has 12 residues. The CDR3 protein is CASSEDTAAHTF. DNA of the CDR3: TGTGCCAGCAGTGAGGATACGGCGGCTCACACCTTC.

This chain links TRBV12-5 with TRBJ2-6; D is perhaps TRBD1 (6 bases). The CDR3 totals 15 residues. Trimming took 7 bases from V and 1 from J, leaving 11 bases between them. Germline V gene data show CDR1 as LGHNT and CDR2 as FRNRAP. As DNA, the CDR3 is TGTGCTAGTGCCTATACAGGGTCTGGGGCCAACGTCCTGACTTTC. Translated: CASAYTGSGANVLTF.

This chain connects TRBV7-2 to TRBJ1-4; D unresolved. The germline gives CDR1 SGHTA, CDR2 FQGNSA. The length of the CDR3 is 13 residues. V was clipped by 6 bases and J by 5 bases, with 10 bases between them. The DNA of the CDR3 is TGTGCCAGCAGTCCTACACAAAATGAAAAACTGTTTTTT. It is translated as CASSPTQNEKLFF. The whole variable domain, remainder taken from reference TRBV7-2 and TRBJ1-4, is GAGVSQSPSNKVTEKGKDVELRCDPISGHTALYWYRQSLGQGLEFLIYFQGNSAPDKSGLPSDRFSAERTGGSVSTLTIQRTQQEDSAVYLCASSPTQNEKLFFGSGTQLSVL.

This chain joins TRBV11-2 and TRBJ2-7, with TRBD2 matching 12 bases. The CDR3 spans 16 residues. With V trimmed by 1 base and J by 7 bases, 8 bases remained unmatched. The germline V gene has CDR1 SGHAT and CDR2 FQNNGV. The CDR3 is CASSLALAGGPSEQYF. The CDR3 bases are TGTGCCAGCAGCTTAGCGCTAGCGGGAGGGCCAAGTGAGCAGTACTTC.

The rearrangement uses TRBV6-5 and TRBJ2-7, with D possibly TRBD2 on 5 matching bases. This CDR3 has 15 residues. V lost 0 bases and J 1 base, leaving 10 bases between the germline ends. CDR1 is MNHEY, CDR2 SVGAGI, per germline. The CDR3 sequence: CASSYSLAGSYEQYF. The CDR3 DNA sequence: TGTGCCAGCAGTTACTCCCTGGCGGGTTCCTACGAGCAGTACTTC.

This clone has just one count. The V and J genes are TRBV12-3 or TRBV12-4 and TRBJ2-2; D is unclear. Trimming took 2 bases from V and 4 from J, leaving 5 bases between them. This CDR3 comprises 13 residues. The CDR3 DNA reads TGTGCCAGCAGTTTAACCGCCACCGGGGAGCTGTTTTTT. Translating it yields CASSLTATGELFF.

This sequence joins TRBV7-9 and TRBJ1-1, with D hard to call. Germline V gene data show CDR1 as SEHNR and CDR2 as FQNEAQ (reference sequence). The V and J ends lost 3 bases and 4 bases respectively, with 9 bases between them. The CDR3 runs 13 residues. For the CDR3, the DNA is TGTGCCAGCAGCTTTACCCAGAGCACTGAAGCTTTCTTT. It is translated as CASSFTQSTEAFF. The entire variable domain, with the rest obtained from reference TRBV7-9 and TRBJ1-1, is as follows: DTGVSQNPRHKITKRGQNVTFRCDPISEHNRLYWYRQTLGQGPEFLTYFQNEAQLEKSRLLSDRFSAERPKGSFSTLEIQRTEQGDSAMYLCASSFTQSTEAFFGQGTRLTVV.

The V and J genes are TRBV9 and TRBJ2-1; D gene ambiguous. Germline V gene lookup returns CDR1 SGDLS and CDR2 YYNGEE. V dropped 0 bases and J dropped 6 bases, with 13 bases sitting between them. This CDR3 is built from 15 residues. The CDR3 DNA reads TGTGCCAGCAGCGTAGCCCCTGCATTCGCCAATGAGCAGTTCTTC. The encoded protein is CASSVAPAFANEQFF.

V usage is TRBV9 and J usage is TRBJ1-2; D is ambiguous. Germline loops: CDR1 SGDLS, CDR2 YYNGEE. V was trimmed by 3 bases and J by 6 bases, leaving 6 bases between them. CDR3 length: 11 amino acids. In nucleotides, the CDR3 is TGTGCCAGCAGCGCGGAGGATGGCTACACCTTC. Protein sequence: CASSAEDGYTF.

The rearrangement uses TRBV9 and TRBJ2-1; D might be TRBD2 (6 bases). The CDR3 length is 16 residues. Germline V CDR1 and CDR2: SGDLS, YYNGEE. V was clipped by 0 bases and J by 8 bases, with 18 bases between them. The CDR3 region is CASSVALGEVGYEQFF. In nucleotides, the CDR3 is TGTGCCAGCAGCGTAGCTTTGGGGGAGGTAGGATATGAGCAGTTCTTC.

V is TRBV23-1 and J is TRBJ2-7, with D perhaps assigned TRBD1 or TRBD2 (6 bases each). TRBV23-1 is classed as an ORF, of uncertain function. This CDR3 is 16 amino acids long. V lost 3 bases and J lost 5, with 20 bases in between. CDR3 DNA sequence: TGCGCCAGCAGTCATCGAGGGGGGTTCGGGTTAAACGAGCAGTACTTC. Translating gives CASSHRGGFGLNEQYF.

V and J are TRBV5-4 and TRBJ2-5; 9 nucleotides match TRBD1. This CDR3 is built from 16 residues. The V gene end was trimmed by 2 bases and the J gene end by 4 bases; junction bases not matched to a gene: 9. Germline values: CDR1 SGHNT, CDR2 YYREEE (reference sequence). CDR3 loop: CASSFWDRVRVETQYF. CDR3 coding DNA: TGTGCCAGCAGCTTTTGGGACAGGGTTCGTGTAGAGACCCAGTACTTC.

The chain links TRBV24-1 to TRBJ2-3; 10 positions match TRBD2. The CDR3 is made up of 12 amino acids. Germline V gene data show CDR1 as KGHDR and CDR2 as SFDVKD. The CDR3 region is CALSGGGDTQYF. For the CDR3, the DNA is TGTGCGCTGAGCGGGGGGGGAGATACGCAGTATTTT.

CDR3 nucleotide sequence: TGTGCCAGCACCCGGACAGGGGGGCAAGAGACCCAGTACTTC. This gives the protein CASTRTGGQETQYF. The chain combines TRBV2 with TRBJ2-5; 10 nucleotides match TRBD1. The CDR3 is 14 residues long. Trimming cost V 7 bases and J 2 bases; bases outside gene matches: 4. The germline V gene has CDR1 SNHLY and CDR2 FYNNEI.

V is TRBV6-2 or TRBV6-3 and J is TRBJ1-3; 9 bases map to TRBD1. CDR3 length equals 16 residues. Per the germline V gene, CDR1 is MNHEY and CDR2 is SVGEGT. The ends lost 6 bases at V and 7 bases at J; junction bases unmatched: 13. The DNA for the CDR3 is TGTGCCAGCAGCCGAAGACCCACAGGGGGCAACAACACCATATATTTT. Protein: CASSRRPTGGNNTIYF.

The V call is TRBV4-1, the J call TRBJ1-2; D possibly corresponds to TRBD1 (6 bases). The CDR3 is made up of 16 amino acids. CDR1 and CDR2 from the germline V gene are MGHRA and YSYEKL. V shed 3 bases and J shed 4 bases, with 18 bases lying between them. Written as DNA, the CDR3 is TGCGCCAGCAGCCAGGGGGCCAGGGGTCCTGGCTATGGCTACACCTTC. This codes for CASSQGARGPGYGYTF.

V gene TRBV7-9 combines with J gene TRBJ2-5; D is undetermined. CDR1 is SEHNR, CDR2 FQNEAQ, per germline (reference sequence). Trimming cost V 4 bases and J 1 base, with 16 bases left between them. This CDR3 comprises 16 residues. The CDR3 sequence is CASSSSSVWTQETQYF. The CDR3 coding sequence is TGTGCCAGCAGCTCAAGCAGCGTTTGGACCCAAGAGACCCAGTACTTC.

In DNA, the CDR3 is TGTGCCACCAGTGAACTGCTGGCGGGGGCCGTCACAGATACGCAGTATTTT. This sequence encodes CATSELLAGAVTDTQYF. This chain uses TRBV24-1 with TRBJ2-3, with a tentative D call TRBD2 (7 bases). The CDR3 sequence is 17 residues long. Germline CDR1 KGHDR, CDR2 SFDVKD. With 4 bases removed from V and 2 bases from J, the gap between germline ends came to 18 bases.

The gene calls are TRBV7-6 and TRBJ1-3; no reliable D call. This CDR3 spans 17 amino acids. From germline, CDR1 is SGHVS and CDR2 FNYEAQ. V lost 1 base and J 2 bases, leaving 15 bases between the germline ends. The CDR3 DNA sequence: TGTGCCAGCAGCTTAGAGAGGGCTATCCGGGCTGGAAACACCATATATTTT. Residues: CASSLERAIRAGNTIYF.

The rearrangement uses TRBV7-9 and TRBJ2-1, with D hard to call. The germline CDR1 and CDR2 sequences are SEHNR and FQNEAQ (reference sequence). The CDR3 length is 12 residues. The V end lost 5 bases, the J end lost 10 bases, and 12 bases lay between the germline ends. The CDR3 DNA reads as TGTGCCAGCAGCGAGGATAGGAAGGAGCAGTTCTTC. It translates to CASSEDRKEQFF.

This chain connects TRBV28 to TRBJ1-5; D is unresolved. Looked up from germline, CDR1 is MDHEN and CDR2 is SYDVKM. The CDR3 sequence is 15 residues long. Trimming took off 6 bases at V and 3 bases at J, with 15 bases between the two ends. In nucleotides, the CDR3 is TGTGCCAGCAGCCCCACTACACAGAACAATCAGCCCCAGCATTTT. This gives the protein CASSPTTQNNQPQHF. The full variable domain, rest sourced from reference TRBV28 and TRBJ1-5, is DVKVTQSSRYLVKRTGEKVFLECVQDMDHENMFWYRQDPGLGLRLIYFSYDVKMKEKGDIPEGYSVSREKKERFSLILESASTNQTSMYLCASSPTTQNNQPQHFGDGTRLSIL.

This chain joins TRBV14 and TRBJ2-7, with TRBD1 matching over 9 bases. Trimming took 0 bases from V and 7 from J; bases not matched to a gene: 13. Germline V gene sequence: CDR1 SGHDN, CDR2 FVKESK. The CDR3 extends over 17 amino acids. This chain's CDR3 is CASSQDLPGQGPGEQYF. DNA of the CDR3: TGTGCCAGCAGCCAAGATCTCCCGGGACAGGGCCCTGGTGAGCAGTACTTC.

The chain has TRBV7-8 and TRBJ1-2, with 8 nucleotides matching TRBD1. The CDR3 extends over 15 amino acids. CDR1 SGHVS and CDR2 FQNEAQ come from the germline V gene. The V segment lost 0 bases and the J segment 8 bases; nucleotides outside the gene matches: 8. CDR3: CASSLAFRQGNGYTF. Here the CDR3 DNA reads TGTGCCAGCAGCTTAGCTTTTCGACAGGGGAACGGCTACACCTTC. Looking up the rest from reference TRBV7-8 and TRBJ1-2 gives the full variable domain: GAGVSQSPRYKVAKRGQDVALRCDPISGHVSLFWYQQALGQGPEFLTYFQNEAQLDKSGLPSDRFFAERPEGSVSTLKIQRTQQEDSAVYLCASSLAFRQGNGYTFGSGTRLTVV.

The rearrangement uses TRBV5-4 and TRBJ2-1; 7 bases align to TRBD1. V trimming: 2 bases; J trimming: 6 bases; junction bases outside the gene matches: 5. From germline, CDR1 is SGHNT and CDR2 YYREEE (reference sequence). This CDR3 region has 14 residues. The CDR3 reads CASSFDRVRNEQFF. The DNA of the CDR3 is TGTGCCAGCAGCTTTGACAGGGTACGCAATGAGCAGTTCTTC.

The chain combines TRBV29-1 with TRBJ1-1; unclear D gene. Germline CDR1 SQVTM, CDR2 ANQGSEA. The CDR3 contains 12 residues. Deletions cut 8 bases from V and 5 bases from J, with 15 bases between. The CDR3 region is CSSDGVGTEAFF. The CDR3 DNA reads as TGCAGCTCGGACGGGGTCGGGACTGAAGCTTTCTTT.

The chain couples TRBV7-3 to TRBJ2-3, with TRBD2 matching 9 bases. The CDR3 covers 14 residues. With V trimmed by 1 base and J by 6 bases, 2 bases remained unmatched. Germline loops: CDR1 SGHTA, CDR2 FQGTGA. The CDR3 here is CASSLSGGVDTQYF. In DNA, the CDR3 is TGTGCCAGCAGCTTAAGCGGGGGGGTCGATACGCAGTATTTT.

This clone is a singleton in its sample. The chain is built from TRBV6-6 and TRBJ2-3, with D possibly matching TRBD2 (6 bases). CDR1 is MNHNY and CDR2 is SVGAGI in the germline V gene (reference sequence). This CDR3 has 14 residues. V was shortened by 6 bases and J by 0 bases, with 10 bases between the two germline ends. The CDR3 coding sequence is TGTGCCAGCAGAATAAGCGGGAGCACAGATACGCAGTATTTT. Translating it yields CASRISGSTDTQYF.

V gene TRBV6-2 or TRBV6-3 combines with J gene TRBJ1-2; 7 nucleotides match TRBD1. V lost 4 bases, J lost 4 bases, and 3 bases stayed unmatched. Germline lookup yields CDR1 MNHEY and CDR2 SVGEGT. CDR3 length: 13 residues. CDR3 nucleotides: TGTGCCAGCAGTTGGGACAGCTTCTATGGCTACACCTTC. It specifies CASSWDSFYGYTF.